This T cell receptor beta chain was sequenced for a study of a mutant IDH1 vaccine in newly diagnosed glioma. Background on the study: Investigators started vaccination 4-6 weeks after radiotherapy alone, or with temozolomide cycles. Visit timing is recorded as week 35 for V12 and week 47 for V13. Treated patients, averaging about 40 years, were roughly 60% male and roughly 38% female. Former treatment meant radiotherapy, temozolomide, or both; the majority had gotten both.

Germline-derived CDR1 and CDR2 are MNHNY and SVGAGI (reference sequence). There are 15 residues in the CDR3. V dropped 6 bases and J dropped 2; count of bases not matched to a gene: 8. TCRdb keeps only in-frame clones here, not all; method: immunoSEQ multiplex PCR. The sample carries around 60,000 clones, roughly 81% recorded once. As for this clone: The antigen is undetermined.

Indicated time point: week 35, safety follow-up. All doses held 300 ug of mutant IDH1 20-mer peptide, with topical imiquimod. The chain joins TRBV6-6 to TRBJ2-3, with TRBD2 matching over 7 bases. Sequencing used PBMCs, obtained from a glioma patient whose treatment included an IDH1 peptide vaccine. The source is a man in his forties with glioma. The CDR3, as DNA: TGTGCCAGCAGCCACGGGGGGAAGTCCACAGATACGCAGTATTTT. The encoded protein is CASSHGGKSTDTQYF.